The 12 T cell receptor beta chains listed next were all sequenced from one sample in a study of blood T cell repertoires in COVID-19. Only in-frame clones appear in the TCRdb table, and some are missing; sequencing was by immunoSEQ multiplex PCR. The sample comprises a few hundred thousand clones, approximately 90% of which are singletons, and under 3.5% rests with the top ten. Sequencing was performed on peripheral blood. The receptors here all came from a woman in her twenties or thirties with active or convalescent COVID-19.

V is TRBV6-1 and J is TRBJ1-3; TRBD1 agrees at 7 bases. Germline values: CDR1 MNHNS, CDR2 SASEGT. The junction had 11 bases not matched to a gene; V was cut back by 1 base and J by 8 bases. The CDR3 covers 16 residues. This chain's CDR3 is CASSEDGRQGVDTIYF. CDR3 in DNA: TGTGCCAGCAGTGAAGATGGGCGGCAGGGGGTAGACACCATATATTTT.

The rearrangement joins TRBV7-8 to TRBJ1-6; 9 bases fit TRBD1. Trimming took 1 base from V and 9 from J; bases not matched to a gene: 1. The CDR3 contains 14 residues. The germline V gene has CDR1 SGHVS and CDR2 FQNEAQ. Here the CDR3 DNA reads TGTGCCAGCAGCTTAGTGACAGGGGGTTCACCCCTCCACTTT. Amino acid sequence: CASSLVTGGSPLHF.

The gene calls are TRBV28 and TRBJ1-5; D may be TRBD1 (5 bases). Trimming took off 4 bases at V and 6 bases at J, with 19 bases between the two ends. In germline, CDR1 is MDHEN, CDR2 SYDVKM. This CDR3 region has 16 residues. The CDR3 loop reads CASSSTALGLGQPQHF. The CDR3 nucleotides are TGTGCCAGCAGTTCAACCGCGCTGGGGCTTGGTCAGCCCCAGCATTTT.

The chain joins TRBV6-4 to TRBJ2-3, with TRBD2 matching 13 bases. The junction had 2 bases not matched to a gene; V was cut back by 5 bases and J by 3 bases. Looked up from germline, CDR1 is MRHNA and CDR2 is SNTAGT. CDR3 size: 15 residues. Here the CDR3 DNA reads TGTGCCAGCAGTCGGACTAGCGGGGGAACAGATACGCAGTATTTT. Translation gives CASSRTSGGTDTQYF.

This rearrangement joins TRBV5-1 to TRBJ1-2, with D uncertain. Germline CDR1 and CDR2: SGHRS and YFSETQ. There are 14 residues in the CDR3. V lost 4 bases and J 5 bases, leaving 15 bases between the germline ends. The CDR3 nucleotides read TGCGCCAGCAGCCCGGAGAATTCCGAATATGGCTACACCTTC. Encoded protein: CASSPENSEYGYTF. The variable domain in full, completed from reference TRBV5-1 and TRBJ1-2, reads KAGVTQTPRYLIKTRGQQVTLSCSPISGHRSVSWYQQTPGQGLQFLFEYFSETQRNKGNFPGRFSGRQFSNSRSEMNVSTLELGDSALYLCASSPENSEYGYTFGSGTRLTVV.

V is TRBV9 and J is TRBJ2-4, with D possibly TRBD1 on 5 matching bases. Germline lookup yields CDR1 SGDLS and CDR2 YYNGEE. The CDR3 sequence is 14 residues long. V lost 2 bases and J lost 6, with 12 bases in between. CDR3: CASSVQYQGNIQYF. The CDR3 nucleotides read TGTGCCAGCAGCGTGCAGTACCAGGGAAACATTCAGTACTTC.

The CDR3 coding sequence is TGTGCCAGTAGAAGGGACAGGGCCTATGGCTACACCTTC. It specifies CASRRDRAYGYTF. V usage is TRBV19 and J usage is TRBJ1-2; 9 bases line up with TRBD1. J was trimmed by 4 bases and V by 6 bases; bases with no gene match: 3. Germline-derived CDR1 and CDR2 are LNHDA and SQIVND (reference sequence). The CDR3 is 13 residues long. Complete variable domain (other parts from reference TRBV19 and TRBJ1-2): DGGITQSPKYLFRKEGQNVTLSCEQNLNHDAMYWYRQDPGQGLRLIYYSQIVNDFQKGDIAEGYSVSREKKESFPLTVTSAQKNPTAFYLCASRRDRAYGYTFGSGTRLTVV.

This clone was detected once. This sequence joins TRBV5-5 and TRBJ1-1; a possible D gene is TRBD1 (5 bases). The CDR3 has 13 residues. Trimming left V 1 base short and J 1 base short, with 5 bases between. The V gene's germline CDR1 is SGHKS and CDR2 YYEKEE (reference sequence). This CDR3 is CASSLTGNTEAFF. CDR3 sequence (DNA): TGTGCCAGCAGCTTGACAGGGAACACTGAAGCTTTCTTT. Filled out from reference TRBV5-5 and TRBJ1-1, the complete variable domain reads DAGVTQSPTHLIKTRGQQVTLRCSPISGHKSVSWYQQVLGQGPQFIFQYYEKEERGRGNFPDRFSARQFPNYSSELNVNALLLGDSALYLCASSLTGNTEAFFGQGTRLTVV.

This rearrangement joins TRBV28 to TRBJ2-7; D is possibly TRBD1 (7 bases). The CDR3 loop spans 13 amino acids. Germline CDR1 reads MDHEN; CDR2 reads SYDVKM. The V end was cut by 7 bases, the J end by 6 bases, with 16 bases between. DNA for the CDR3: TGTGCCAGCATGGAGGGGGCCGGGGTCGAGCAGTACTTC. This sequence encodes CASMEGAGVEQYF.

V is TRBV9 and J is TRBJ2-1, with 12 bases matching TRBD2. The CDR3 totals 15 residues. Germline CDR1 is SGDLS and CDR2 is YYNGEE. V gave up 5 bases and J gave up 7 bases; unmatched junction bases: 7. The CDR3: CASSESSGGANEQFF. CDR3 DNA: TGTGCCAGCAGTGAGTCTAGCGGGGGGGCGAATGAGCAGTTCTTC.

The chain is built from TRBV3-1 (or the pseudogene TRBV3-2) and TRBJ1-6, with a possible D match to TRBD1 (5 bases). Germline CDR1 and CDR2: LGHDT and YNNKEL (reference sequence). The CDR3 loop spans 15 amino acids. Trimming stripped 3 bases from V and 8 bases from J, with 14 bases between. CDR3 bases: TGTGCCAGCAGCCAGCAGACAGCGACCGATTCACCCCTCCACTTT. This encodes CASSQQTATDSPLHF.

This chain links TRBV2 with TRBJ1-4; maybe TRBD1 (5 bases). V was shortened by 7 bases and J by 3 bases, with 12 bases between the two germline ends. This CDR3 region has 14 residues. Germline V lookup: CDR1 SNHLY, CDR2 FYNNEI. CDR3 nucleotides: TGTGCCAGCACCCAGGGAATGGCTAATGAAAAACTGTTTTTT. Translating it yields CASTQGMANEKLFF. Together with reference TRBV2 and TRBJ1-4, the CDR3 gives the full variable domain: EPEVTQTPSHQVTQMGQEVILRCVPISNHLYFYWYRQILGQKVEFLVSFYNNEISEKSEIFDDQFSVERPDGSNFTLKIRSTKLEDSAMYFCASTQGMANEKLFFGSGTQLSVL.